Sequencing of this T cell receptor (beta chain) was carried out in a study of shared clonotypes between healthy human individuals. In germline, CDR1 is SGHVS, CDR2 FNYEAQ. Trimming shortened V by 5 bases and J by 0 bases, and 7 bases separated the two germline ends. The CDR3 is 14 residues long. Sorted-subset replicate PCRs used about 190 ng of genomic DNA. This amount corresponded to some 30,000 T cell genomes. Sequencing was performed with immunoSEQ multiplex PCR; in TCRdb, only in-frame clones are kept and a portion is missing. The sample includes roughly 2.6 million clones, around 94% of them seen just once. Concerning this clone: Its matching antigen is unknown.

Study results and limitations: When compared with the clonotypes that were shared by all four sorted-subset donors, the non-shared clonotypes turned out to have lower generation probabilities. Only a few donors were included, so the genetic and exposure-history diversity represented was limited. The rarefaction results pointed to incomplete sorted-subset sequencing despite large depth.

The TCR originated in a man aged 18 to 30 in good health. Material: naive CD4+ T cells sorted from blood. Subset noted: CD45RA+ positively selected. This chain connects TRBV7-6 to TRBJ2-2; possibly TRBD2 for D (5 bases). The CDR3 reads CASSAGTNTGELFF. The CDR3 DNA sequence: TGTGCCAGCAGCGCCGGGACGAACACCGGGGAGCTGTTTTTT.